The 6 T cell receptor beta chains presented below share a single source sample, sequenced in a study of response to subunit inactivated influenza vaccine. TCRdb ran MiXCR on the RT-PCR reads and lists one entry per CDR3 protein. This sample has roughly 700,000 distinct CDR3 sequences; 15% to 18% occur once, and the top ten carry 9.5% to 13%. The material sequenced was PBMCs from blood, taken roughly 12 days after vaccination. Receptors were obtained from a man aged 50 to 60 who received an inactivated influenza vaccine.

This clonotype was picked up a small number of times. The gene calls are TRBV3-1 and TRBJ2-1, with 10 positions matching TRBD2. The V gene end was trimmed by 0 bases and the J gene end by 5 bases; junction bases not matched to a gene: 4. The germline V gene has CDR1 LGHDT and CDR2 YNNKEL (reference sequence). CDR3 length: 16 amino acids. The CDR3 bases are TGTGCCAGCAGCCAAGAACCAGCGGGGGGGAACAATGAGCAGTTCTTC. Translated: CASSQEPAGGNNEQFF.

In its sample, this clonotype was seen a few times. The CDR3 sequence is CASSQAGTSGTSTDTQYF. Here the CDR3 DNA reads TGCGCCAGCAGCCAGGCAGGGACTAGCGGTACTAGCACAGATACGCAGTATTTT. This chain joins TRBV4-3 and TRBJ2-3, with 11 bases that match TRBD2. CDR1 is LGHNA, CDR2 YSLEER, per germline. V trimming: 3 bases; J trimming: 0 bases; junction bases outside the gene matches: 8. This CDR3 has 18 amino acids.

This clonotype was recorded many times. This sequence joins TRBV15 and TRBJ2-3; D perhaps matches TRBD1 (6 bases). V was cut by 1 base and J by 0 bases, with 8 bases left in between. The CDR3 totals 15 residues. Germline loops: CDR1 LNHNV, CDR2 YYDKDF (reference sequence). The CDR3 region has the DNA TGTGCCACCAGCAGAGGTGGGGGCAGCACAGATACGCAGTATTTT. Amino acid sequence: CATSRGGGSTDTQYF.

V and J are TRBV9 and TRBJ2-1; unclear D gene. The V gene's germline CDR1 is SGDLS and CDR2 YYNGEE. V gave up 0 bases and J gave up 6 bases, with 7 bases separating them. This CDR3 region has 13 residues. The CDR3 nucleotides read TGTGCCAGCAGCGTAGACCTCCTCAATGAGCAGTTCTTC. This codes for CASSVDLLNEQFF. Looking up the rest from reference TRBV9 and TRBJ2-1 gives the full variable domain: DSGVTQTPKHLITATGQRVTLRCSPRSGDLSVYWYQQSLDQGLQFLIQYYNGEERAKGNILERFSAQQFPDLHSELNLSSLELGDSALYFCASSVDLLNEQFFGPGTRLTVL.

In regard to this clonotype: This may arise from a read error, as a much more abundant clone is one base away. The V call is TRBV20-1, the J call TRBJ2-3; D gene unclear. This CDR3 region has 12 residues. Trimming took 3 bases from V and 0 from J, leaving 4 bases between them. Looked up from germline, CDR1 is DFQATT and CDR2 is SNEGSKA (reference sequence). CDR3 bases: TGCAGTGCTAGCGTGAGCACAGATACGCAGTATTTT. Residues: CSASVSTDTQYF.

This clonotype came up a few times. The V gene is TRBV28, the J gene TRBJ1-4, with 10 bases fitting TRBD1. Looked up from germline, CDR1 is MDHEN and CDR2 is SYDVKM. Trimming took 4 bases from V and 0 from J; bases not matched to a gene: 8. The length of the CDR3 is 18 residues. The CDR3 here is CASSSLGTGVTTNEKLFF. In nucleotides, the CDR3 is TGTGCCAGCAGTTCCCTAGGGACAGGGGTTACAACTAATGAAAAACTGTTTTTT.